This is a list of T cell receptor beta chains from one sample in a study of cytomegalovirus exposure and HLA in healthy donors. Sequencing used immunoSEQ multiplex PCR; TCRdb keeps in-frame clones, though not all of them. Its listing shows 75,000 to 85,000 clones. Sequencing used PBMCs. Receptors originate from a man in his fifties in good health and CMV-seronegative. The CDR3 runs from the conserved cysteine through the conserved F or W. D genes are given only for firm matches.

TRBJ2-5 | - | TRBV27 | CASKKGGVLRYQETQYF | TGTGCCAGCAAGAAGGGGGGGGTATTGCGGTACCAAGAGACCCAGTACTTC
TRBJ2-5 | TRBD2 | TRBV2 | CASTRLAEQETQYF | TGTGCCAGCACTCGACTAGCGGAACAAGAGACCCAGTACTTC
TRBJ1-1 | TRBD1 | TRBV10-2 | CATRRTDRGNLNTEAFF | TGCGCCACCCGAAGAACGGACAGGGGCAACTTGAACACTGAAGCTTTCTTT
TRBJ2-1 | TRBD2 | TRBV27 | CASSDPHGGGAHNEQFF | TGTGCCAGCAGTGACCCCCACGGCGGGGGGGCGCACAATGAGCAGTTCTTC
TRBJ1-3 | - | TRBV5-1 | CASSPQGGNTIYF | TGCGCCAGCAGCCCACAGGGAGGAAACACCATATATTTT
TRBJ2-1 | - | TRBV29-1 | CSVGGPGMDEQFF | TGCAGCGTGGGGGGTCCTGGCATGGATGAGCAGTTCTTC
TRBJ2-7 | - | TRBV6-1 | CASSVDTYEQYF | TGTGCCAGCAGTGTCGACACCTACGAGCAGTACTTC
TRBJ1-2 | TRBD1 | TRBV5-6 | CASSLGGRGLNYGYTF | TGTGCCAGCAGCTTGGGGGGTAGGGGGCTCAACTATGGCTACACCTTC
TRBJ1-5 | - | TRBV19 | CASTKGQFNQPQHF | TGTGCCAGTACCAAAGGACAGTTCAATCAGCCCCAGCATTTT
TRBJ1-4 | TRBD1 | TRBV9 | CASSTGHRGNPTNEKLFF | TGTGCCAGCAGCACCGGGCACAGGGGAAACCCAACTAATGAAAAACTGTTTTTT
TRBJ2-2 | - | TRBV7-2 | CASSLERGTGELFF | TGTGCCAGCAGCTTAGAAAGGGGGACCGGGGAGCTGTTTTTT
TRBJ1-2 | - | TRBV28 | CASSLTATYGYTF | TGTGCCAGCAGTTTAACAGCAACCTATGGCTACACCTTC
TRBJ1-6 | - | TRBV4-2 | CASSQVQGFNNSPLHF | TGTGCCAGCAGCCAAGTGCAGGGGTTCAATAATTCACCCCTCCACTTT